The 26 T cell receptor beta chains below come from one sample, sequenced in a study of early T cells in non-severe SARS-CoV-2 infection. Using its own MiXCR run on the 5' RACE reads, TCRdb lists one record per CDR3 protein. The sample has roughly 40,000 distinct CDR3 sequences; roughly 4.2% are singletons. The specimen was whole blood. The receptors stem from an adult who was a healthcare worker with PCR-confirmed SARS-CoV-2 infection or an uninfected control (not recorded which).

This clonotype was recorded a few times. The chain recombines TRBV18 with TRBJ2-2, with D uncertain. This CDR3 region has 13 residues. Germline loops: CDR1 KGHSH, CDR2 LQKENI. The V gene lost 5 bases and the J gene lost 3 bases, with 7 bases spanning the gap. CDR3 in DNA: TGTGCCAGCTCAGGGGTCTACACCGGGGAGCTGTTTTTT. Its translation: CASSGVYTGELFF.

On this clonotype: This may be a read error, as it is one base from a much larger clone. The CDR3, as DNA: TGTGCCAGCAGTTTAGGGACTAGCATCGAGACCCGGTACTTC. It codes for CASSLGTSIETRYF. This chain joins TRBV12-3 or TRBV12-4 and TRBJ2-5, with 8 bases aligning to TRBD2. The length of the CDR3 is 14 residues.

This clonotype was counted only a few times. The J gene is TRBJ1-4, the V gene TRBV12-3 or TRBV12-4; D possibly corresponds to TRBD1 (5 bases). The CDR3 spans 16 residues. The ends were cut back, 11 bases at V and 0 bases at J, with 19 bases in the middle. CDR3 amino acids: CARLATGFPTNEKLFF. DNA for the CDR3: TGTGCCCGCCTGGCCACAGGTTTCCCAACTAATGAAAAACTGTTTTTT.

This clonotype has ten or more counts. V is TRBV20-1 and J is TRBJ2-1, with D perhaps matching TRBD1 (5 bases). The germline V gene encodes CDR1 DFQATT and CDR2 SNEGSKA (reference sequence). The CDR3 is 15 residues long. Trimming pared 0 bases from V and 2 bases from J, leaving 11 bases between. As DNA, the CDR3 is TGCAGTGCTAGAGATAGGGGCGGAACCTACAATGAGCAGTTCTTC. This gives the protein CSARDRGGTYNEQFF.

This clonotype was observed at least ten times. The rearrangement uses TRBV7-9 and TRBJ2-5, with a weak D call TRBD2 (5 bases). Germline V gene sequence: CDR1 SEHNR, CDR2 FQNEAQ (reference sequence). The CDR3 is 15 residues long. Trimming left V 2 bases short and J 5 bases short, with 15 bases between. DNA of the CDR3: TGTGCCAGCAGCTTACCCTGGACCCGAGGGGAGACCCAGTACTTC. It encodes CASSLPWTRGETQYF.

This clonotype has ten or more counts. One junction end disagrees with the germline gene, perhaps due to a read error. The chain joins TRBV7-7 to TRBJ2-5, with 13 bases that match TRBD2. Looked up from germline, CDR1 is SSHAT and CDR2 is FNYEAQ (reference sequence). The CDR3 is made up of 16 amino acids. CDR3 region: CASSQGLAGHDETQYF. The CDR3, as DNA: TGTGCTAGCAGCCAGGGACTAGCGGGACATGACGAGACCCAGTACTTC.

This clonotype came up many times. The chain is built from TRBV15 and TRBJ2-1; 9 bases are a match to TRBD2. The CDR3 consists of 17 residues. Germline V gene lookup returns CDR1 LNHNV and CDR2 YYDKDF (reference sequence). Germline trimming cut 4 bases from V and 5 bases from J; bases unmatched to any gene: 12. DNA for the CDR3: TGTGCCACCAGCATGTCTTCGGTAGCGGGAGTACACAATGAGCAGTTCTTC. The encoded protein is CATSMSSVAGVHNEQFF.

In this sample, this clonotype turned up many times. The rearrangement links TRBV29-1 to TRBJ2-1; TRBD1 or TRBD2 may be the D gene (6 bases each). CDR3 length equals 12 residues. Germline CDR1 reads SQVTM; CDR2 reads ANQGSEA. Deletions cut 6 bases from V and 3 bases from J, with 9 bases between. This CDR3 is CSVGGYYNEQFF. The CDR3 region has the DNA TGCAGCGTGGGGGGCTACTACAATGAGCAGTTCTTC.

This clonotype was counted ten times or more. The V call is TRBV9, the J call TRBJ1-1, with no clear D. The CDR3 sequence is 15 residues long. Per germline, CDR1 SGDLS and CDR2 YYNGEE. Trimming removed 1 base at V and 3 bases at J, with 13 bases between. CDR3: CASSVSGYLDTEAFF. DNA for the CDR3: TGTGCCAGCAGCGTATCGGGGTATTTGGACACTGAAGCTTTCTTT.

This clonotype was counted many times. The rearrangement uses TRBV4-2 and TRBJ2-7; 8 bases agree with TRBD1. CDR1 is LGHNA and CDR2 is YNFKEQ in the germline V gene. The ends lost 4 bases at V and 5 bases at J; junction bases unmatched: 4. This CDR3 has 13 residues. This chain's CDR3 is CASSLRGRDEQYF. CDR3 nucleotide sequence: TGTGCCAGCAGCCTCAGGGGGCGAGACGAGCAGTACTTC.

This clonotype was detected ten times or more. The gene calls are TRBV7-3 and TRBJ1-1; D uncertain. Per germline, CDR1 SGHTA and CDR2 FQGTGA. Trimming shortened V by 5 bases and J by 0 bases, and 7 bases separated the two germline ends. CDR3 size: 13 residues. The CDR3 DNA is TGTGCCAGCAGCCGTCAGATGAACACTGAAGCTTTCTTT. Encoded protein: CASSRQMNTEAFF.

Many counts were recorded for this clonotype. The V and J genes are TRBV28 and TRBJ2-1; no clear D. V gave up 3 bases and J gave up 0 bases, with 12 bases separating them. The CDR3 contains 16 residues. CDR1 and CDR2 (germline): MDHEN, SYDVKM. CDR3 DNA: TGTGCCAGCAGTTTTTCGGTCCTCCTCTCCTACAATGAGCAGTTCTTC. Translation gives CASSFSVLLSYNEQFF.

This clonotype was recorded at least ten times. V is TRBV30 and J is TRBJ2-7; the D is unclear. There are 11 residues in the CDR3. Germline V gene data show CDR1 as GTSNPN and CDR2 as SVGIG (reference sequence). Trimming cost V 2 bases and J 4 bases, with 6 bases left between them. The CDR3 region has the DNA TGTGCCTGGAGTACGGCTTACGAGCAGTACTTC. Translating gives CAWSTAYEQYF. Drawing the rest from reference TRBV30 and TRBJ2-7, the complete variable domain is SQTIHQWPATLVQPVGSPLSLECTVEGTSNPNLYWYRQAAGRGLQLLFYSVGIGQISSEVPQNLSASRPQDRQFILSSKKLLLSDSGFYLCAWSTAYEQYFGPGTRLTVT.

In its sample, this clonotype was seen many times. The chain recombines TRBV6-5 with TRBJ2-3, with D perhaps assigned TRBD1 or TRBD2 (5 bases each). Germline-derived CDR1 and CDR2 are MNHEY and SVGAGI. This CDR3 has 15 residues. The V end was cut by 6 bases, the J end by 6 bases, with 19 bases between. The CDR3 reads CASSPGTIRWDTQYF. The CDR3 bases are TGTGCCAGCAGCCCCGGGACCATCAGGTGGGATACGCAGTATTTT.

The CDR3 DNA follows: TGTGCCAGCAGCCTAAGACAGGGTAACGAAAAACTGTTTTTT. It is translated as CASSLRQGNEKLFF. The chain links TRBV7-9 to TRBJ1-4; 7 positions match TRBD1. Trimming took 5 bases from V and 8 from J; bases not matched to a gene: 8. CDR1 and CDR2 from the germline V gene are SEHNR and FQNEAQ (reference sequence). CDR3 length equals 14 residues.

This clonotype was found many times. The chain couples TRBV20-1 to TRBJ1-2; tentative D call: TRBD1 (6 bases). CDR1 DFQATT and CDR2 SNEGSKA come from the germline V gene (reference sequence). Trimming took off 2 bases at V and 3 bases at J, with 7 bases between the two ends. This CDR3 comprises 12 residues. This chain's CDR3 is CSARRGDYGYTF. Here the CDR3 DNA reads TGCAGTGCTAGAAGGGGGGACTATGGCTACACCTTC.

This clonotype showed up just a few times. The CDR3 DNA reads TGTGCCAGCAGTTTAGCGGGACAGGGGGCTGAGCAGTTCTTC. It translates to CASSLAGQGAEQFF. This chain connects TRBV12-3 or TRBV12-4 to TRBJ2-1, with TRBD1 matching 12 bases. This CDR3 has 14 amino acids. Trimming took 0 bases from V and 9 from J; bases not matched to a gene: 0.

The gene calls are TRBV20-1 and TRBJ1-1; D uncertain. V was shortened by 2 bases and J by 3 bases, with 7 bases between the two germline ends. CDR3 length: 12 amino acids. Looked up from germline, CDR1 is DFQATT and CDR2 is SNEGSKA (reference sequence). CDR3 sequence: CSARLRDTEAFF. CDR3 nucleotide sequence: TGCAGTGCTAGACTCCGGGACACTGAAGCTTTCTTT.

This clonotype has just one count. CDR3 nucleotides: TGCAGCGTGGGAGTCCTGAATGAGCAGTTCTTC. Its translation: CSVGVLNEQFF. The chain combines TRBV29-1 with TRBJ2-1; a possible D gene is TRBD2 (5 bases). V was cut by 6 bases and J by 7 bases, with 10 bases left in between. Germline CDR1 is SQVTM and CDR2 is ANQGSEA. There are 11 residues in the CDR3.

The V and J genes are TRBV7-6 and TRBJ2-7, with 9 bases that match TRBD1. V shed 6 bases, J shed 6 bases, and the junction held 12 bases outside the gene matches. The CDR3 extends over 15 amino acids. Germline V gives CDR1 SGHVS, CDR2 FNYEAQ. CDR3 sequence reads: CASSLTGGAGLEQYF. CDR3 nucleotides: TGTGCCAGCAGTTTAACAGGGGGCGCGGGGCTCGAGCAGTACTTC.

This clonotype appeared many times. The CDR3 is CSVQGTATYEQYF. The CDR3 region has the DNA TGCAGCGTCCAAGGGACGGCAACCTACGAGCAGTACTTC. V usage is TRBV29-1 and J usage is TRBJ2-7, with D tentatively TRBD1 or TRBD2 (5 bases each). Germline CDR1 is SQVTM and CDR2 is ANQGSEA. The CDR3 extends over 13 amino acids. Trimming pared 6 bases from V and 2 bases from J, leaving 14 bases between.

The rearrangement links TRBV11-3 to TRBJ1-4; the D is unclear. The germline V gene encodes CDR1 SGHNT and CDR2 YENEEA. Trimming took off 5 bases at V and 6 bases at J, with 19 bases between the two ends. The CDR3 runs 16 residues. The CDR3 coding sequence is TGTGCCAGCAGCATGGACCTCCCCAGAATTGATGAAAAACTGTTTTTT. This encodes CASSMDLPRIDEKLFF.

Ten or more counts support this clonotype. The J gene is TRBJ1-3, the V gene TRBV18; D possibly corresponds to TRBD1 (5 bases). The CDR3 totals 12 residues. Trimming left V 0 bases short and J 10 bases short, with 7 bases between. CDR1 is KGHSH, CDR2 LQKENI, per germline. CDR3 in DNA: TGTGCCAGCTCACCACCGGAGGGGACCATATATTTT. Its translation is CASSPPEGTIYF.

This clonotype came up many times. The genes are TRBV9 and TRBJ2-1; 10 nucleotides agree with TRBD2. CDR3 length equals 16 residues. CDR1 is SGDLS and CDR2 is YYNGEE in the germline V gene. With 3 bases clipped from V and 4 bases from J, the junction kept 7 bases outside the gene matches. The CDR3 loop is CASSAGLAALYNEQFF. CDR3 nucleotides: TGTGCCAGCAGCGCCGGACTAGCGGCACTATACAATGAGCAGTTCTTC.

This clonotype has a handful of counts. The CDR3 protein is CASSLGTPVQETQYF. For the CDR3, the DNA is TGTGCCAGCAGCTTAGGGACTCCCGTCCAGGAGACCCAGTACTTC. The genes are TRBV7-9 and TRBJ2-5, with D perhaps TRBD2 (5 bases). This CDR3 contains 15 residues. V dropped 1 base and J dropped 5 bases, with 14 bases sitting between them. CDR1 is SEHNR, CDR2 FQNEAQ, per germline (reference sequence). Full variable domain (remainder filled in from reference TRBV7-9 and TRBJ2-5): DTGVSQNPRHKITKRGQNVTFRCDPISEHNRLYWYRQTLGQGPEFLTYFQNEAQLEKSRLLSDRFSAERPKGSFSTLEIQRTEQGDSAMYLCASSLGTPVQETQYFGPGTRLLVL.

This clonotype was seen at least ten times. The J gene is TRBJ2-1, the V gene TRBV12-3 or TRBV12-4; 10 nucleotides agree with TRBD2. The V segment lost 5 bases and the J segment 4 bases; nucleotides outside the gene matches: 5. The length of the CDR3 is 15 residues. CDR3 protein: CASSPGTSAYNEQFF. CDR3 nucleotide sequence: TGTGCCAGCAGTCCCGGGACTAGCGCTTACAATGAGCAGTTCTTC.